What follows is one T cell receptor beta chain and its context. Its target antigen remains unknown. Per-nucleotide qualities are absent, and no much larger clonotype sits a single base away. This sample is part of a study of regulatory T cells in long-lasting Graves disease (dated by TCRdb to the early 2020s). Regarding the complete study: Persistent Graves' disease meant more than 5 years of antithyroid drug treatment with TSH receptor autoantibodies that stayed positive. Persistent Graves' disease patients were compared with newly diagnosed Graves' disease patients by peripheral blood TCR sequencing and RNA sequencing. The study was conducted in China and was registered as a clinical trial. A total of roughly 33 samples were covered by TCR sequencing, comprising approximately 13 persistent and approximately 20 newly diagnosed Graves' disease patients. In the clinical cohort, patients with persistent Graves' disease had used antithyroid drugs for an average of approximately eleven years. Results and caveats for the whole study, not just this receptor: Patients with persistent disease shared more public clonotypes (about 3,000) than newly diagnosed patients did (more than 900). The authors acknowledged the small sample size as a limitation that may reduce accuracy. Compared with newly diagnosed patients, persistent Graves' disease patients had lower TCR Shannon entropy and fewer highly expanded clones, which suggests clonal expansion. TRBV28, TRBJ1-2 and TRBJ2-5 were preferentially used in persistent disease, while TRBV20-1 and TRBJ2-1 were favored in newly diagnosed disease. Sequencing and analysis were restricted to the TCR beta chain. Peripheral blood alone was examined, since thyroid tissue, which constituted the primary lesion, could not be accessed.

According to the study, the label for this sample's time point signals: persistent/refractory GD, antithyroid drugs over 5 years with positive TRAb. For both TCR sequencing and RNA sequencing, RNA was extracted from PBMCs using TRIzol. The diagnosis of Graves' disease followed American Thyroid Association guidelines. The patients came from an endocrinology department in Xi'an, China. From each patient, approximately 10 milliliters of peripheral blood was collected into an EDTA anticoagulant tube. Ficoll Paque Plus density gradient separation was used to isolate PBMCs, and no further T cell sorting was performed. An Agilent 2100 Bioanalyzer and agarose gel were used to check RNA quality, and a NanoDrop 2000 was used to measure RNA concentration. Based on the germline V gene, the CDR1 and CDR2 sequences are SQVTM and ANQGSEA. The CDR3 spans 13 residues, from the cysteine through the phenylalanine. Just the 39-base CDR3 DNA is kept, in frame starting at base 1. V was cut back by 8 bases and J by 0 bases, leaving a gap of 14 bases between them.

Library prep was done by multiplex PCR. The sample was run on an Illumina HiSeq 4000. iRepertoire HTBI primers and Arm-PCR amplification of CDR3 regions were used to construct TCR beta libraries. Before sequencing, the PCR products underwent gel purification. Processing in the source paper ran as follows. Gene usage analysis of CDR3 amino acid clonotypes used the 55 to 65 TRBV and some 13 TRBJ segments found across samples. Filtered high-quality paired reads were merged into contigs using COPE and FqMerger. BLAST was used to align contigs to IMGT TRBV, TRBD and TRBJ reference genes, with CDR3 defined following IMGT. Any clonotype with a frequency above 0.1% was classified as a highly expanded clone. Repertoire diversity was measured by Shannon entropy, and V-J evenness by the Gini coefficient. A clonotype was considered public if more than one individual shared it. In TCRdb, the public reads were trimmed at Q25 with fastp and aligned with MiXCR, with productive beta chains retained. Rows matching on CDR3 protein sequence are summarized as one entry with the most common DNA and genes. The authors' filters were not applied to this entry. This sample holds 600,000 to 800,000 distinct CDR3 sequences; around 30% were observed only once. Of the sample, around 42% is held by the ten largest clones.

Sequenced material: peripheral blood mononuclear cells (PBMCs), taken when the disease was refractory, from a patient treated with antithyroid drugs. Rearrangement joined TRBV29-1 to TRBJ2-7; the D gene identity is not certain. The TCR sequence derives from a female donor with Graves disease. The DNA sequence is given as TGCAGCATTCTTGGACCGGGCTCCTACGAGCAGTACTTC. Its translation is CSILGPGSYEQYF.